These T cell receptor beta chains were read from a single sample in a study of CD4 and CD8 cells across lung adenocarcinoma regions. Each CDR3 protein gets one entry after TCRdb re-called the PCR reads with MiXCR. This table holds some 27,000 distinct CDR3 sequences, about half found once. Sequencing used CD8+ T cells from the center of a lung tumor. The source is a male donor with lung adenocarcinoma. The CD4 and CD8 labels of this study may be unreliable. Both conserved end residues are part of each CDR3. The D gene is left open where the match is weak. Where a row states a size, it is once, few, many or the class of an expanded clone; other rows omit it.

>TRBJ2-3|TRBV7-2|-|-
CASSGGRGAKDTQYF
TGTGCCAGCAGCGGGGGCCGCGGAGCCAAAGATACGCAGTATTTT
>TRBJ2-3|TRBV24-1|TRBD1|-
CATSDPSIDRGGTDTQYF
TGTGCCACCAGTGACCCATCAATCGACAGGGGTGGCACAGATACGCAGTATTTT
>TRBJ2-7|TRBV6-1|TRBD1|-
CASSPPGQGDEQYF
TGTGCCAGCAGTCCCCCGGGACAGGGAGACGAGCAGTACTTC
>TRBJ2-4|TRBV10-1|TRBD2|-
CASSEAGGGCLAKNIQYF
TGCGCCAGCAGTGAGGCGGGGGGCGGGTGCCTTGCCAAAAACATCCAGTACTTC
>TRBJ2-2|TRBV6-5|-|-
CASSWGQNTGELFF
TGTGCCAGCAGTTGGGGCCAAAACACCGGGGAGCTGTTTTTT
>TRBJ2-7|TRBV6-2/TRBV6-3|TRBD2|-
CASRGSGRDEQYF
TGTGCCAGCAGGGGAAGCGGGAGGGACGAGCAGTACTTC
>TRBJ2-7|TRBV7-8|-|-
CASSLGARAYEQYF
TGTGCCAGCAGCTTAGGGGCCAGAGCATACGAGCAGTACTTC
>TRBJ2-3|TRBV7-6|TRBD2|few
CASSLLAGPDTQYF
TGTGCCAGCAGCCTACTAGCGGGACCAGATACGCAGTATTTT
>TRBJ2-2|TRBV4-1|TRBD2|once
CASSHFYSGRTTSTGALYF
TGCGCCAGCAGCCATTTTTATAGCGGGAGGACTACGAGCACCGGTGCGCTGTATTTT
>TRBJ2-1|TRBV23-1|-|few
CASLPRELRNEQFF
TGCGCCAGCCTCCCTCGCGAATTGAGAAATGAGCAGTTCTTC
>TRBJ2-5|TRBV4-2|TRBD2|many
CASSQVSGTTSGEQYF
TGTGCCAGCAGCCAAGTTAGCGGGACGACCTCAGGGGAGCAGTACTTC
>TRBJ2-3|TRBV6-1|-|-
CARGTGAGGRDTQYF
TGTGCCAGGGGCACCGGGGCCGGGGGGCGAGATACGCAGTATTTC
>TRBJ2-1|TRBV7-2|-|few
CASSSPYIEQFF
TGTGCCAGCAGCTCGCCCTACATTGAGCAGTTCTTC
>TRBJ1-2|TRBV6-5|-|-
CASSHGFNYGYTF
TGTGCCAGCAGTCACGGCTTTAACTATGGCTACACCTTC